The 24 T cell receptor beta chains listed next were all sequenced from one sample in a study of T cell responses to AZD1222 COVID-19 vaccine. TCRdb's copy holds only in-frame clones and misses some; the assay was immunoSEQ multiplex PCR. The sample lists 30,000 to 35,000 clones; roughly 88% were seen once. The sequences come from peripheral blood, collected 28 days after the second AZD1222 dose. The receptors here all came from an adult who received the AZD1222 COVID-19 vaccine.

This chain joins TRBV10-3 and TRBJ2-7; 8 nucleotides agree with TRBD1. With 2 bases clipped from V and 6 bases from J, the junction kept 12 bases outside the gene matches. This CDR3 region has 16 residues. CDR1 is ENHRY and CDR2 is SYGVKD in the germline V gene. In nucleotides, the CDR3 is TGTGCCATCAGTGAGCCGACGGGGACAGGAACGTCCGAGCAGTACTTC. Its translation is CAISEPTGTGTSEQYF.

This CDR3 reads CASSLGPNEKLFF. The CDR3 nucleotides read TGTGCCAGCAGCTTAGGTCCTAATGAAAAACTGTTTTTT. The J gene is TRBJ1-4, the V gene TRBV7-8; D gene unclear. Germline assignment: CDR1 SGHVS and CDR2 FQNEAQ. The CDR3 length is 13 residues. V shed 1 base and J shed 3 bases, with 3 bases lying between them.

This clone was recorded only once. This rearrangement joins TRBV12-3 or TRBV12-4 to TRBJ1-2; D gene uncertain. The CDR3 contains 13 residues. The V and J ends lost 1 base and 6 bases respectively, with 9 bases between them. Written as DNA, the CDR3 is TGTGCCAGCAGTTTAGATGTGGGAAATGGCTACACCTTC. It specifies CASSLDVGNGYTF.

The chain employs TRBV6-6 and TRBJ1-1, with D possibly matching TRBD1 (6 bases). V was shortened by 7 bases and J by 8 bases, with 14 bases between the two germline ends. CDR3 length: 12 amino acids. Per the germline V gene, CDR1 is MNHNY and CDR2 is SVGAGI (reference sequence). CDR3 protein: CASNPVGGEAFF. In nucleotides, the CDR3 is TGTGCCAGCAACCCGGTAGGGGGGGAAGCTTTCTTT.

The gene calls are TRBV5-4 and TRBJ1-1, with D uncertain. The CDR3 loop spans 14 amino acids. Trimming took off 3 bases at V and 0 bases at J, with 9 bases between the two ends. Germline V gene data show CDR1 as SGHNT and CDR2 as YYREEE (reference sequence). The CDR3 DNA sequence: TGTGCCAGCAGCTCGCAGAATATGAACACTGAAGCTTTCTTT. This encodes CASSSQNMNTEAFF.

The chain couples TRBV7-9 to TRBJ2-7; D is unclear. Trimming left V 1 base short and J 1 base short, with 5 bases between. Germline assignment: CDR1 SEHNR and CDR2 FQNEAQ (reference sequence). This CDR3 region has 13 residues. The DNA of the CDR3 is TGTGCCAGCAGCTTAGGCCTTTCCTACGAGCAGTACTTC. It encodes CASSLGLSYEQYF.

This chain connects TRBV6-5 to TRBJ2-7; 7 positions agree with TRBD1. J gave up 0 bases and V 6 bases, and 2 bases lay outside the gene matches. CDR1 and CDR2 (germline): MNHEY, SVGAGI. The CDR3 sequence is 13 residues long. In nucleotides, the CDR3 is TGTGCCAGCAGGGGACAGAGCTCCTACGAGCAGTACTTC. Translating it yields CASRGQSSYEQYF.

As DNA, the CDR3 is TGTGCCAGCAGTGAATCAGCCCTTGTGGAGACCCAGTACTTC. This translates into CASSESALVETQYF. This rearrangement joins TRBV25-1 to TRBJ2-5; the D is unclear. Germline V gene lookup returns CDR1 MGHDK and CDR2 SYGVNS. This CDR3 is 14 amino acids long. The V and J ends lost 1 base and 5 bases respectively, with 11 bases between them.

This clone was seen just once. The chain carries TRBV19 and TRBJ1-5; tentative D call: TRBD1 (6 bases). Germline loops: CDR1 LNHDA, CDR2 SQIVND (reference sequence). The CDR3 has 16 amino acids. V shed 5 bases and J shed 2 bases, with 16 bases lying between them. The CDR3 region has the DNA TGTGCCAGTAGTCCCAACCGGGGGCGCGGCAATCAGCCCCAGCATTTT. Protein sequence: CASSPNRGRGNQPQHF. The full variable domain, with the rest looked up from reference TRBV19 and TRBJ1-5, is DGGITQSPKYLFRKEGQNVTLSCEQNLNHDAMYWYRQDPGQGLRLIYYSQIVNDFQKGDIAEGYSVSREKKESFPLTVTSAQKNPTAFYLCASSPNRGRGNQPQHFGDGTRLSIL.

This clone was picked up one time. CDR3 in DNA: TGTGCCAGCAGTTACTCCCGGGACAGGGGGCTTGGTTCACCCCTCCACTTT. Translation: CASSYSRDRGLGSPLHF. The chain uses TRBV6-2 or TRBV6-3 and TRBJ1-6; 12 nucleotides match TRBD1. In germline, CDR1 is MNHEY, CDR2 SVGEGT. V lost 0 bases, J lost 9 bases, and 6 bases stayed unmatched. The CDR3 has 17 residues.

V is TRBV2 and J is TRBJ1-5, with 8 bases aligning to TRBD1. V lost 5 bases and J lost 1; bases outside the gene matches: 4. There are 15 residues in the CDR3. Germline CDR1 and CDR2: SNHLY and FYNNEI. CDR3 amino acids: CASSPQGVSNQPQHF. CDR3 DNA sequence: TGTGCCAGCAGTCCACAGGGGGTGAGCAATCAGCCCCAGCATTTT.

The chain has TRBV19 and TRBJ2-7; no clear D. V gave up 5 bases and J gave up 1 base, with 15 bases separating them. The CDR3 is 15 amino acids. Per germline, CDR1 LNHDA and CDR2 SQIVND (reference sequence). DNA for the CDR3: TGTGCCAGTAGTCGGACGGAGTCACCTTCCTACGAGCAGTACTTC. Protein sequence: CASSRTESPSYEQYF. The entire variable domain, with the rest obtained from reference TRBV19 and TRBJ2-7, is as follows: DGGITQSPKYLFRKEGQNVTLSCEQNLNHDAMYWYRQDPGQGLRLIYYSQIVNDFQKGDIAEGYSVSREKKESFPLTVTSAQKNPTAFYLCASSRTESPSYEQYFGPGTRLTVT.

The chain combines TRBV24-1 with TRBJ1-4; possibly TRBD1 for D (6 bases). The CDR3 runs 15 residues. Between the trimmed V and J ends, which lost 2 bases and 4 bases, there was a span of 10 bases. Germline V lookup: CDR1 KGHDR, CDR2 SFDVKD. CDR3 amino acids: CATSDSGQFNEKLFF. DNA of the CDR3: TGTGCCACCAGTGATTCCGGACAGTTTAATGAAAAACTGTTTTTT.

With regard to this clone: Different DNA sequences within this sample yield the same CDR3. V usage is TRBV7-2 and J usage is TRBJ1-5; the D is unclear. This CDR3 has 12 residues. In germline, CDR1 is SGHTA, CDR2 FQGNSA. V was pared by 5 bases and J by 4 bases, with 6 bases between. The CDR3 bases are TGTGCCAGCAGCCTTAGTAATCAGCCCCAGCATTTT. It encodes CASSLSNQPQHF.

The chain joins TRBV1 to TRBJ2-3. TRBV1 is a listed pseudogene. This CDR3 has 16 residues. The CDR3 DNA is TGCACCAGCAGCCAAGATAGAGAGGACGGCACAGATACGCAGTATTTT. As protein: CTSSQDREDGTDTQYF.

This clone was seen only once. The chain uses TRBV12-3 or TRBV12-4 and TRBJ2-7, with 7 bases identical to TRBD1. There are 12 residues in the CDR3. Losses at the gene ends were 5 bases for V and 6 bases for J; bases not matched to a gene: 4. CDR3 sequence reads: CASSQQGFEQYF. CDR3 bases: TGTGCCAGCAGTCAACAGGGGTTCGAGCAGTACTTC.

The chain is built from TRBV7-2 and TRBJ1-1; TRBD1 matches at 7 bases. Germline CDR1 and CDR2: SGHTA and FQGNSA. The CDR3 consists of 15 residues. The trim removed 4 bases at V and 2 bases at J, leaving 7 bases unmatched. The CDR3 DNA is TGTGCCAGCAGCTCCTCAAGGACAGGCAACACTGAAGCTTTCTTT. Protein product: CASSSSRTGNTEAFF.

The V gene is TRBV18, the J gene TRBJ1-5, with TRBD1 matching 7 bases. CDR3 length equals 14 residues. The ends lost 3 bases at V and 4 bases at J; junction bases unmatched: 3. Looked up from germline, CDR1 is KGHSH and CDR2 is LQKENI. The CDR3 region has the DNA TGTGCCAGCTCACCTGGGACAGCTAATCAGCCCCAGCATTTT. Amino acid sequence: CASSPGTANQPQHF.

The gene calls are TRBV3-1 (or the pseudogene TRBV3-2) and TRBJ2-3; no firm D call. Trimming removed 7 bases at V and 2 bases at J, with 13 bases between. CDR1 is LGHDT and CDR2 is YNNKEL in the germline V gene (reference sequence). This CDR3 contains 14 residues. CDR3 DNA: TGTGCCAGCAAAGGCTCGATTTTCACAGATACGCAGTATTTT. Its protein product is CASKGSIFTDTQYF.

V gene TRBV18 combines with J gene TRBJ2-5; D call uncertain. V dropped 1 base and J dropped 2 bases, with 8 bases sitting between them. CDR1 is KGHSH and CDR2 is LQKENI in the germline V gene. CDR3 length: 14 amino acids. The CDR3 loop is CASSPRSAQETQYF. CDR3 sequence (DNA): TGTGCCAGCTCACCACGATCAGCTCAAGAGACCCAGTACTTC.

The chain is built from TRBV7-9 and TRBJ2-3; no reliable D call. This CDR3 has 13 amino acids. Germline-derived CDR1 and CDR2 are SEHNR and FQNEAQ (reference sequence). V shed 5 bases and J shed 4 bases, with 10 bases lying between them. Here the CDR3 DNA reads TGTGCCAGCAGCGCGACTTTACCAGATACGCAGTATTTT. Translated: CASSATLPDTQYF.

As regards this clone: One end of the junction does not line up with germline, which may come from a read error. The chain employs TRBV7-7 and TRBJ2-5, with D possibly being TRBD2 (7 bases). This CDR3 contains 15 residues. CDR1 is SSHAT and CDR2 is FNYEAQ in the germline V gene (reference sequence). The CDR3 sequence is CASSLLTGGLETQYF. For the CDR3, the DNA is TGTGCTAGCAGCTTACTTACGGGGGGCCTAGAGACCCAGTACTTC.

The chain joins TRBV2 to TRBJ2-1; 10 nucleotides align to TRBD1. This CDR3 is built from 15 residues. The germline V gene has CDR1 SNHLY and CDR2 FYNNEI. The V segment lost 4 bases and the J segment 8 bases; nucleotides outside the gene matches: 8. CDR3 region: CASSVATGGVDEQFF. CDR3 bases: TGTGCCAGCAGTGTAGCGACAGGGGGCGTGGATGAGCAGTTCTTC.

The rearrangement links TRBV10-1 to TRBJ1-2, with a weak D call TRBD1 (5 bases). The CDR3 loop spans 14 amino acids. Trimming took off 5 bases at V and 0 bases at J, with 10 bases between the two ends. Germline CDR1 and CDR2: WNHNN and SYGVQD (reference sequence). In nucleotides, the CDR3 is TGCGCCAGCAGTCGTGGGGCATCTAACTATGGCTACACCTTC. It encodes CASSRGASNYGYTF.